This T cell receptor beta chain was recorded in a study of cytomegalovirus exposure and HLA in healthy donors (dated by TCRdb to 2016 to 2017). At the level of the whole study: An earlier analysis of some 620 of the donors reported approximately 260 Gb of sequence data and roughly 120 million unique TCR beta sequences obtained from around 190 million T cells. An early release that covered about 640 HLA-typed donors contained approximately 300 gigabases of sequencing data and tens of millions of unique TCR sequences. Of the approximately 400 genotyped donors, 70% to 90% were placed in the genetic ancestry cluster associated with self-reported Caucasian donors. The study aimed to test whether signatures of past pathogen exposure could be identified by cataloging public T cell receptors. The T cell repertoires of about 700 subjects were profiled by immunosequencing and related to cytomegalovirus serostatus. Besides the first cohort of approximately 710 subjects, a separate validation cohort made up of over 100 different subjects was used. To predict cytomegalovirus infection status, the study combined high-throughput TCR immunosequencing, statistical association of individual TCRs with disease status, and machine learning. To study patterns of TCR occurrence, a later analysis re-analyzed previously published TCR beta repertoires from 700 or so donors and added high-resolution HLA genotyping. In the later analysis, no new phenotypic data were used to find candidate immune exposures; instead, reliance was placed on TCR beta sequences and their occurrence across donors. To decide whether each TCR beta V gene segment behaved as functional or pseudogenic, an earlier analysis of approximately 590 of the donors relied on high-throughput TCR beta sequencing. Alongside the repertoire data, information on donor age, sex, ethnicity and CMV serostatus was compiled. A later genetic analysis took genome-wide SNP genotypes for about 65% of the 666 donors and used that subset as a discovery cohort. Every repertoire in the discovery cohort had been generated on one and the same sequencing platform. HLA typing covered class I and class II loci at four-digit resolution. Typing coverage varied by locus: 629-630 donors for A, B, C, DRB1 and DQB1; approximately 560 for DQA1; more than 600 for DPA1; about 450 for DPB1. Four or five DR-DQ haplotypes were handled as single units for association and clustering because linkage in the cohort was strong. On average, roughly 250,000 unique TCR beta nucleotide sequences were sequenced per donor among about 400 genotyped donors of the cohort, with roughly a sixth of those sequences being non-productive. Overall results and qualifications from the work: A further reported finding was that TCR beta sequences accurately predicted the HLA-A and HLA-B alleles for most subjects in the first cohort. The authors suggested that the approach could potentially be extended to other disease states and immunological phenotypes. In a later genetic analysis, fewer N-insertions in productive TCRs were reported among donors in an Asian-associated ancestry cluster than the roughly 700-donor mean. An earlier analysis of approximately 570 of the donors showed that most TCR beta V segments appeared in productive rearrangements either about 87% or about 30% of the time, which broadly matched IMGT annotations. In both the original and validation cohorts, the classifier was reported to diagnose cytomegalovirus status with high specificity and sensitivity. According to a later analysis, parvovirus B19, influenza, CMV and Epstein-Barr virus appeared linked to several top co-occurrence clusters. In a later genetic analysis, a missense DCLRE1C variant was associated with V-gene and J-gene trimming of TCR beta chains, and the association was replicated in an independent cohort. Most CMV-associated TCR beta chains appeared to be HLA-restricted in a later analysis, and the HLA associations seemed to be driven largely by CMV exposure. A few of the identified cytomegalovirus-associated TCR beta chains were confirmed in vitro to be specific for cytomegalovirus antigens. In a later analysis, HLA-associated TCR beta chains were found to be more clonally expanded and to have lower generation probabilities than equally common non-associated chains. Presence/absence analyses assumed roughly uniform sequencing depth across donors, an assumption that may not hold. A cluster of highly shared sequence variants was judged likely to represent a technical artifact of the sequencing pipeline. Assigning TCR associations to individual alleles was difficult when HLA alleles, especially DR and DQ, strongly co-occurred. This cohort had only TCR beta chains sequenced, and the lack of alpha or paired-chain data limited which features could be detected. In a later analysis, the rate of TCR association differed among HLA loci, with DRB1 alleles having the most associated TCRs and HLA-C alleles having the fewest. Linkage disequilibrium might explain the correlated functional status among segregating V segments, but an unknown experimental factor could not be ruled out. Because counts were too low, under 20 rarely observed V segments, including chromosome 9 orphons, were left out of the earlier analysis of 587 of the donors. Across donors, most TCR sequences were observed very rarely, whereas some public TCRs were present in many individuals. A total of some 180 TCR beta chains were listed by the study as associated with cytomegalovirus. Specific HLA alleles were associated with around 18,000 TCR beta sequences at a false discovery rate of 0.05 in a later analysis. Because HLA typing was unavailable for some donors at each locus, only the typed subset was used in association tests. CMV serostatus was the only immune exposure information available for the cohort.

The cohort comprised 550 to 700 healthy bone marrow donors. At the time of sampling, every cohort member was nominally healthy, though immune exposures that went unrecorded were likely present. The donor was CMV seronegative and was included in the group of 352 seronegative cohort members. Every donor gave a peripheral blood sample, and the peripheral blood mononuclear cells from that sample were used for TCR beta sequencing. The Qiagen DNeasy Blood Extraction Kit was used to extract genomic DNA from the blood cell samples. This clone has only one observation. Its specific antigen is unknown. The input lacks base qualities; no much larger clone sits a single base away. Library creation used the immunoSEQ multiplex PCR assay. A mixture of 60 forward primers for TCR Vbeta segments and 13 reverse primers for TCR Jbeta segments was used in the multiplex PCR. The CDR3 region of rearranged TCR beta genes was amplified from genomic DNA with a multiplex PCR assay. Amplified TCR beta libraries were sequenced as 87-base-pair reads on the Illumina HiSeq System. Regarding the original processing steps: Across the 700 or so repertoires, a later analysis counted approximately 83 million unique TCR beta chains, roughly 11 million of which were shared by at least two donors. To remove PCR and sequencing errors, raw reads were error-corrected and collapsed into unique sequences using a nearest-neighbor algorithm that merged closely related sequences. To assign V, D and J gene segments, CDR3 sequences were aligned to IMGT reference sequences. For a sequence to be retained, at least a six-nucleotide match to both a V gene segment and a J gene segment was required. A rearrangement was called productive if the CDR3 had no stop codons and remained in frame with V and J, and every other rearrangement was called non-productive. CDR3 was defined by IMGT convention, running from the second conserved V-encoded cysteine to the conserved J-encoded phenylalanine. The earlier analysis of roughly 590 of the donors excluded sequences that lacked an unambiguous match to a single V gene segment. An earlier analysis of fewer than 650 of the donors classified V segments as functional when productive rearrangements were above 56.7% and as segregating when the standard deviation between donors was above 5%. A statistical classification framework was developed to diagnose cytomegalovirus status using the catalog of TCR beta chain sequences. In a later analysis, TCR nucleotide sequences were compared against IMGT/GENE-DB human TR gene sequences so that V and J genes could be assigned. In a later analysis, CDR3 sequences and most-parsimonious VDJ recombination scenarios were assigned using the TCRdist pipeline. A later analysis defined each TCR beta chain by its CDR3 amino acid sequence plus V-gene family, and excluded reads lacking a unique V-gene family. To address suspected cross-contamination and a sequencing artifact, a later analysis removed a few hundred highly shared, low-generation-probability nucleotide sequences. For each public chain, a later analysis derived a clonal expansion index from normalized ranks of inferred template counts within each repertoire. A later analysis computed generation probabilities with a VDJ recombination model fitted to out-of-frame rearrangements, and checked the results against IGoR. Hypergeometric tests were used in a later analysis to score TCR-TCR, TCR-HLA and TCR-CMV co-occurrence, with a repertoire-size bias correction applied to the TCR pairs. False discovery rates were estimated in a later analysis by permuting HLA or CMV assignments 20 times. In a later analysis, co-occurring TCRs were grouped with DBSCAN, and TCRdist sequence similarity was added when clustering was performed within HLA-allele-positive subsets. Repertoires with fewer than 30,000 or more than 120,000 public chains, plus five repertoires with anomalous nucleotide sharing, were excluded from co-occurrence clustering. TCRdb provides this immuneACCESS table in a form limited to in-frame rearrangements. Some clones are lacking; in checked studies, under half of them reflect an unresolved V gene, and why the rest are absent is not known. V and J calls plus clone size are reproduced from that table; the DNA served to infer D and trimming. Across this sample there are approximately 150,000 clones, with 80% seen only once. Clones ranked in the top ten supply just over 4.5% of the sample.

Sequenced material: PBMCs. The source of this sequence is a man aged 35 to 55 in good health and CMV-seronegative.

The CDR3 sequence is CASSYSTGGSGNTIYF. The sequence in DNA is TGTGCCAGCAGTTACTCTACAGGGGGCTCTGGAAACACCATATATTTT. The rearrangement joined TRBV6-5 to TRBJ1-3; TRBD1 fits 8 bases in the junction. The CDR3, from cysteine to phenylalanine, totals 16 residues. Kept here is only the CDR3 DNA, which spans 48 bases and is read in frame from base 1. According to the germline V gene, CDR1 reads MNHEY and CDR2 reads SVGAGI. V is cut back by 0 bases and J by 0 bases, with 1 base in the junction unmatched.